Given below is one TCR beta chain in context. Its antigen is undetermined. As to treatment: approximately 10-day PBMC culture with coronavirus spike peptide pools or control peptides (ViraFEST assay). Prior to the COVID-19 pandemic (2011-2018), the unexposed donor's CD4+ T cells were collected. Negative selection purified CD4+ T cells after around ten days of culture. The assay that was used to sequence DNA from cultured CD4+ T cells was the Oncomine TCR Beta short-read assay. Genomic DNA was isolated from CD4+ T cells that had been cultured. In TCRdb, the PCR reads were re-called with MiXCR into one record per CDR3 protein. The table records about 10,000 distinct CDR3 sequences, approximately 60% of them present only once. CDR1 is LNHDA and CDR2 is SQIVND in the germline V gene (reference sequence). The germline V and J ends were trimmed by 3 bases and 8 bases, with 23 bases remaining between them. The CDR3 covers 17 residues.

These data come from a study of vaccination and CD4 T cells after COVID-19. About the research overall: Post-vaccine specimens were obtained a median 72 days after dose two (range 14 to 241).

This sequence was found in a human donor in good health. The genes are TRBV19 and TRBJ2-1; TRBD2 might be the D (5 bases). Input material: CD4+ T cells from blood, cultured in vitro. The CDR3 nucleotides are TGTGCCAGTAGTATGGGGTGGGCTAGCCTTCTCAAGCATGAGCAGTTCTTC. Encoded protein: CASSMGWASLLKHEQFF.